This T cell receptor beta chain was sequenced in a study of blood T cell repertoires in COVID-19. Overall study context: The United States, Italy and Spain supplied acute and convalescent COVID-19 samples.

Self-reported history from a screening survey and questionnaire set each donor's cohort. For recovered donors of Cohort 3, there were two negative PCRs, clearance, or symptom resolution. Assay used: immunoSEQ multiplex PCR; TCRdb lists only in-frame clones, some missing. The table lists about 330,000 clones, 80% to 90% of them singletons. After removal of 3 bases from V and 5 bases from J, the junction contained 9 bases not matched to a gene. Germline V lookup: CDR1 SGDLS, CDR2 YYNGEE. The CDR3 has 15 residues. This chain uses TRBV9 with TRBJ2-7; 9 bases agree with TRBD1. The sequencing input was PBMCs or T cells enriched from blood (not recorded which). This receptor was obtained from a man aged 30 to 39 who had recovered from COVID-19. The CDR3 sequence: CASSAEDRGRNEQYF. The CDR3 nucleotides are TGTGCCAGCAGCGCCGAGGACAGGGGAAGGAACGAGCAGTACTTC.